The 16 T cell receptor beta chains below were found in one sample sequenced in a study of T cell repertoires in cytomegalovirus infection. TCRdb called the reads again in MiXCR, with one record for every CDR3 protein. The table records tens of thousands of distinct CDR3 sequences, approximately 24% of them present only once. Their recognized antigens are unknown. Specimen: PBMCs, sequenced either directly or after in vitro stimulation (not recorded which). Source of these receptors: a human donor in good health (CMV status not recorded). Some clones in this sample may be carry-over from other donors' samples.

This clonotype was observed at least ten times. This chain joins TRBV7-2 and TRBJ2-7; no definite D call. CDR1 SGHTA and CDR2 FQGNSA come from the germline V gene. The V end lost 5 bases, the J end lost 0 bases, and 5 bases lay between the germline ends. The CDR3 covers 12 residues. The CDR3 reads CASSESSYEQYF. The CDR3, as DNA: TGTGCCAGCAGCGAGAGCTCCTACGAGCAGTACTTC.

V and J are TRBV7-2 and TRBJ1-1; the D gene is possibly TRBD1 (5 bases). The CDR3 length is 14 residues. The V and J ends lost 0 bases and 5 bases respectively, with 10 bases between them. The V gene's germline CDR1 is SGHTA and CDR2 FQGNSA. As DNA, the CDR3 is TGTGCCAGCAGCTTAGCCGGGACTCGGACTGAAGCTTTCTTT. Encoded protein: CASSLAGTRTEAFF.

The table lists this clonotype with many counts. This chain links TRBV7-2 with TRBJ2-1; 7 positions match TRBD2. This CDR3 has 12 amino acids. The germline V gene encodes CDR1 SGHTA and CDR2 FQGNSA. V lost 4 bases and J lost 15; bases outside the gene matches: 9. Written as DNA, the CDR3 is TGTGCCAGCAGCTCCAGGACTAGTTGGCTGTTCTTC. The encoded protein is CASSSRTSWLFF. Variable domain in full (rest from reference TRBV7-2 and TRBJ2-1): GAGVSQSPSNKVTEKGKDVELRCDPISGHTALYWYRQSLGQGLEFLIYFQGNSAPDKSGLPSDRFSAERTGGSVSTLTIQRTQQEDSAVYLCASSSRTSWLFFGPGTRLTVL.

This clonotype came up a few times. This chain links TRBV7-2 with TRBJ2-3; TRBD2 matches at 11 bases. Germline-derived CDR1 and CDR2 are SGHTA and FQGNSA. There are 16 residues in the CDR3. Trimming took 5 bases from V and 1 from J; bases not matched to a gene: 5. The CDR3 DNA is TGTGCCAGCAGCCTCATGGGACTAGCGGGCACAGATACGCAGTATTTT. Its protein is CASSLMGLAGTDTQYF.

The sample holds many counts of this clonotype. V usage is TRBV6-1 and J usage is TRBJ2-1; 7 nucleotides agree with TRBD2. The V gene end was trimmed by 7 bases and the J gene end by 1 base; junction bases not matched to a gene: 4. The germline CDR1 and CDR2 sequences are MNHNS and SASEGT. The CDR3 runs to 14 residues. CDR3 coding DNA: TGTGCCAGCACACGGGAGGCATCCTACAATGAGCAGTTCTTC. Protein product: CASTREASYNEQFF.

The V call is TRBV2, the J call TRBJ2-7; possibly TRBD2 for D (7 bases). The CDR3 has 15 amino acids. V was clipped by 4 bases and J by 1 base, with 14 bases between them. The germline V gene has CDR1 SNHLY and CDR2 FYNNEI. CDR3 in amino acids: CASSGDTGLSYEQYV. The DNA of the CDR3 is TGTGCCAGCAGTGGGGACACGGGACTATCCTACGAGCAGTACGTC.

This clonotype was counted ten times or more. The chain joins TRBV7-2 to TRBJ2-2; TRBD2 matches at 7 bases. V lost 5 bases and J lost 4; bases outside the gene matches: 13. The CDR3 is 17 amino acids. The germline CDR1 and CDR2 sequences are SGHTA and FQGNSA. This chain's CDR3 is CASSAGLGADLTGELFF. DNA of the CDR3: TGTGCCAGCAGCGCAGGACTAGGGGCCGACCTCACCGGGGAGCTGTTTTTT.

The chain is built from TRBV25-1 and TRBJ1-1; the D gene is possibly TRBD1 (5 bases). There are 15 residues in the CDR3. The V end lost 1 base, the J end lost 3 bases, and 12 bases lay between the germline ends. Germline CDR1 MGHDK, CDR2 SYGVNS. The CDR3 spells CASSEWGRGDTEAFF. In DNA, the CDR3 is TGTGCCAGCAGTGAATGGGGCCGGGGGGACACTGAAGCTTTCTTT.

This clonotype was counted ten times or more. The rearrangement joins TRBV6-1 to TRBJ1-6; TRBD1 aligns across 7 bases. The V gene's germline CDR1 is MNHNS and CDR2 SASEGT. Germline trimming cut 7 bases from V and 7 bases from J; bases unmatched to any gene: 7. The CDR3 has 14 residues. Here the CDR3 reads CASTLQGRNSPLHF. The CDR3 nucleotides are TGTGCCAGCACTCTACAGGGGCGGAATTCACCCCTCCACTTT.

V gene TRBV6-5 combines with J gene TRBJ2-3; D might be TRBD2 (5 bases). The CDR3 contains 17 residues. Looked up from germline, CDR1 is MNHEY and CDR2 is SVGAGI. Trimming stripped 0 bases from V and 6 bases from J, with 19 bases between. The CDR3 nucleotides are TGTGCCAGCAGTTACTCGGGGAGTATTCCGGGTCCTGATACGCAGTATTTT. Translated, it gives CASSYSGSIPGPDTQYF.

In this sample, this clonotype turned up a few times. At one end the junction does not follow the germline gene, possibly because of a read error. V and J are TRBV6-1 and TRBJ2-1; D is possibly TRBD2 (7 bases). Germline V gives CDR1 MNHNS, CDR2 SASEGT. The CDR3 runs 12 residues. CDR3 amino acids: CASSEWEGTLHF. CDR3 nucleotide sequence: TGTGCCAGCAGTGAATGGGAGGGGACACTGCACTTC.

The chain carries TRBV2 and TRBJ2-5; 9 nucleotides line up with TRBD2. The V and J ends lost 3 bases and 2 bases, in that order; junction bases with no gene match: 10. The germline gives CDR1 SNHLY, CDR2 FYNNEI. The length of the CDR3 is 17 residues. The CDR3, as DNA: TGTGCCAGCAGTGATATAGCGGGGGCGACCGGGCAAGAGACCCAGTACTTC. Translating gives CASSDIAGATGQETQYF. Full variable domain (outside the CDR3, taken from reference TRBV2 and TRBJ2-5): EPEVTQTPSHQVTQMGQEVILRCVPISNHLYFYWYRQILGQKVEFLVSFYNNEISEKSEIFDDQFSVERPDGSNFTLKIRSTKLEDSAMYFCASSDIAGATGQETQYFGPGTRLLVL.

This chain uses TRBV19 with TRBJ1-2; the D is unclear. V lost 7 bases and J lost 0, with 27 bases in between. This CDR3 is built from 19 residues. Per the germline V gene, CDR1 is LNHDA and CDR2 is SQIVND (reference sequence). CDR3 nucleotides: TGTGCCAGTACCCCGCCGGGCAGGTTGACGGGCAATACTAACTATGGCTACACCTTC. It codes for CASTPPGRLTGNTNYGYTF.

This clonotype came up a few times. V and J are TRBV27 and TRBJ2-1; D gene uncertain. The V gene's germline CDR1 is MNHEY and CDR2 SMNVEV (reference sequence). The ends were cut back, 2 bases at V and 4 bases at J, with 12 bases in the middle. This CDR3 has 15 residues. The CDR3 protein is CASSLNWASYNEQFF. DNA of the CDR3: TGTGCCAGCAGTTTAAACTGGGCGTCTTACAATGAGCAGTTCTTC.

This chain links TRBV28 with TRBJ1-5; no clear D. The germline V and J ends were trimmed by 6 bases and 1 base, with 1 base remaining between them. The CDR3 sequence is 11 residues long. Germline lookup yields CDR1 MDHEN and CDR2 SYDVKM. CDR3 nucleotides: TGTGCCAGCAGGAGCAATCAGCCCCAGCATTTT. It is translated as CASRSNQPQHF. Drawing the rest from reference TRBV28 and TRBJ1-5, the complete variable domain is DVKVTQSSRYLVKRTGEKVFLECVQDMDHENMFWYRQDPGLGLRLIYFSYDVKMKEKGDIPEGYSVSREKKERFSLILESASTNQTSMYLCASRSNQPQHFGDGTRLSIL.

This clonotype appeared many times. The gene calls are TRBV4-3 and TRBJ2-7; possible D gene TRBD2, 7 bases. Looked up from germline, CDR1 is LGHNA and CDR2 is YSLEER. The CDR3 loop spans 14 amino acids. Trimming took 6 bases from V and 6 from J, leaving 18 bases between them. DNA for the CDR3: TGCGCCAGCAGTGCTATGGCGGGGGCGGGCGAGCAGTACTTC. It codes for CASSAMAGAGEQYF.